The 29 T cell receptor beta chains below were found in one sample sequenced in a study of OX40 agonist ivuxolimab in advanced cancers. TCRdb keeps only in-frame clones here, not all; method: immunoSEQ multiplex PCR. The table has under 85,000 clones, about nine tenths seen once. Sequences were derived from CD4+ or CD8+ T cells sorted from blood, sampled in a trial of the OX40 agonist ivuxolimab. Receptors were obtained from an adult with an advanced solid tumor such as melanoma, head and neck, liver or kidney cancer.

V and J are TRBV6-1 and TRBJ1-2, with no clear D. Trimming pared 8 bases from V and 6 bases from J, leaving 10 bases between. Germline CDR1 MNHNS, CDR2 SASEGT. This CDR3 comprises 11 residues. CDR3 region: CASHHYHGYTF. The CDR3 DNA reads TGTGCCAGCCATCACTACCATGGCTACACCTTC.

The rearrangement joins TRBV11-3 to TRBJ2-1, with TRBD2 matching 9 bases. V gave up 5 bases and J gave up 2 bases; unmatched junction bases: 10. CDR1 and CDR2 (germline): SGHNT, YENEEA. The CDR3 covers 17 residues. CDR3 sequence (DNA): TGTGCCAGCAGCCTCAGCGGGGGGCAGGGGCCCTACAATGAGCAGTTCTTC. Amino acids: CASSLSGGQGPYNEQFF.

V and J are TRBV7-2 and TRBJ2-5; D is undetermined. Per the germline V gene, CDR1 is SGHTA and CDR2 is FQGNSA. Trimming cost V 1 base and J 5 bases, with 8 bases left between them. This CDR3 contains 13 residues. The CDR3 nucleotides are TGTGCCAGCAGCTTAGAGTTCTGGGAGACCCAGTACTTC. Translation: CASSLEFWETQYF.

The chain has TRBV7-2 and TRBJ2-2; 7 bases are shared with TRBD1. Germline loops: CDR1 SGHTA, CDR2 FQGNSA. This CDR3 contains 15 residues. The V gene end was trimmed by 6 bases and the J gene end by 5 bases; junction bases not matched to a gene: 9. The DNA of the CDR3 is TGTGCCAGCAGGCTCGACAGGGATTGGACCGGGGAGCTGTTTTTT. It specifies CASRLDRDWTGELFF.

The chain uses TRBV7-2 and TRBJ2-7; 10 bases fit TRBD2. J lost 2 bases, V lost 4 bases, and 5 bases had no gene match. The CDR3 totals 15 residues. In germline, CDR1 is SGHTA, CDR2 FQGNSA. The CDR3 loop reads CASSWTSGTAYEQYF. The DNA for the CDR3 is TGTGCCAGCAGCTGGACTAGCGGAACAGCCTACGAGCAGTACTTC.

This chain links TRBV11-2 with TRBJ2-7; possible D gene TRBD1, 7 bases. Germline loops: CDR1 SGHAT, CDR2 FQNNGV. Trimming took off 3 bases at V and 6 bases at J, with 15 bases between the two ends. The CDR3 sequence is 14 residues long. The CDR3 is CASSFQGGIGEQYF. As DNA, the CDR3 is TGTGCCAGCAGCTTTCAGGGGGGCATCGGCGAGCAGTACTTC.

The chain has TRBV19 and TRBJ2-1; D is ambiguous. The V gene lost 7 bases and the J gene lost 5 bases, with 15 bases spanning the gap. The germline V gene has CDR1 LNHDA and CDR2 SQIVND (reference sequence). The CDR3 is 14 residues long. The chain's CDR3 is CASTRTLLNNEQFF. The CDR3 bases are TGTGCCAGTACCCGAACGCTTTTGAACAATGAGCAGTTCTTC. Drawing the rest from reference TRBV19 and TRBJ2-1, the complete variable domain is DGGITQSPKYLFRKEGQNVTLSCEQNLNHDAMYWYRQDPGQGLRLIYYSQIVNDFQKGDIAEGYSVSREKKESFPLTVTSAQKNPTAFYLCASTRTLLNNEQFFGPGTRLTVL.

This clone was detected only a few times. CDR3 coding DNA: TGTGCCAGCAGCCAAGAGGGTGGAAGAACCGGGGAGCTGTTTTTT. It specifies CASSQEGGRTGELFF. The V call is TRBV4-2, the J call TRBJ2-2; D is unresolved. The CDR3 sequence is 15 residues long. Trimming took 0 bases from V and 5 from J, leaving 10 bases between them. Per the germline V gene, CDR1 is LGHNA and CDR2 is YNFKEQ.

Only one count was recorded for this clone. This sequence joins TRBV27 and TRBJ1-5; tentative D call: TRBD1 (5 bases). The V gene lost 2 bases and the J gene lost 1 base, with 12 bases spanning the gap. Germline assignment: CDR1 MNHEY and CDR2 SMNVEV (reference sequence). The CDR3 extends over 16 amino acids. CDR3 residues: CASSLKGPRSNQPQHF. The CDR3 nucleotides are TGTGCCAGCAGTTTAAAGGGACCCAGAAGCAATCAGCCCCAGCATTTT.

This chain connects TRBV18 to TRBJ2-3; TRBD2 is a possible D gene (5 bases). V dropped 1 base and J dropped 1 base, with 12 bases sitting between them. Germline lookup yields CDR1 KGHSH and CDR2 LQKENI. This CDR3 region has 16 residues. CDR3 nucleotide sequence: TGTGCCAGCTCACCACTCAGCGGTGGGGGCACAGATACGCAGTATTTT. Encoded protein: CASSPLSGGGTDTQYF.

A word on this clone: At one boundary the junction diverges from the germline segment, which might be a read error. The gene calls are TRBV6-5 and TRBJ2-7; TRBD2 matches at 8 bases. This CDR3 is built from 14 residues. The germline V gene encodes CDR1 MNHEY and CDR2 SVGAGI. CDR3 coding DNA: TGTGCCAGCAGTTCGGGACTAGTCTCCCACGAGCAGTACTTC. This gives the protein CASSSGLVSHEQYF.

The chain has TRBV4-3 and TRBJ1-3, with D perhaps matching TRBD1 (5 bases). The CDR3 loop spans 15 amino acids. V lost 0 bases and J 2 bases, leaving 8 bases between the germline ends. Germline CDR1 and CDR2: LGHNA and YSLEER. The CDR3 DNA sequence: TGCGCCAGCAGCCAAGATTGGGGGGCTGGAAACACCATATATTTT. It yields the protein CASSQDWGAGNTIYF.

The V call is TRBV28, the J call TRBJ2-5; 7 bases align to TRBD1. CDR1 and CDR2 from the germline V gene are MDHEN and SYDVKM. V lost 8 bases to trimming and J lost 4 bases; unmatched junction nucleotides: 7. The CDR3 is made up of 13 amino acids. DNA for the CDR3: TGTGCCAGCCACACAGGGGTCGGAGAGACCCAGTACTTC. Protein sequence: CASHTGVGETQYF. The full variable domain, with the rest looked up from reference TRBV28 and TRBJ2-5, is DVKVTQSSRYLVKRTGEKVFLECVQDMDHENMFWYRQDPGLGLRLIYFSYDVKMKEKGDIPEGYSVSREKKERFSLILESASTNQTSMYLCASHTGVGETQYFGPGTRLLVL.

This rearrangement joins TRBV5-1 to TRBJ2-1; weak D call: TRBD2 (5 bases). V was trimmed by 3 bases and J by 4 bases, leaving 11 bases between them. The V gene's germline CDR1 is SGHRS and CDR2 YFSETQ. The CDR3 extends over 14 amino acids. The CDR3 nucleotides are TGCGCCAGCAGCTCCCCGGGATCTTACAATGAGCAGTTCTTC. It specifies CASSSPGSYNEQFF.

V and J are TRBV18 and TRBJ1-3, with 7 positions matching TRBD1. Germline V gives CDR1 KGHSH, CDR2 LQKENI. The J segment lost 0 bases and the V segment lost 6 bases, leaving 8 bases of the junction unmatched. The CDR3 totals 16 residues. The CDR3 sequence is CASSPTRGVSGNTIYF. Written as DNA, the CDR3 is TGTGCCAGCTCGCCCACCAGGGGGGTCTCTGGAAACACCATATATTTT.

The chain joins TRBV28 to TRBJ1-3; possible D gene TRBD1, 6 bases. Looked up from germline, CDR1 is MDHEN and CDR2 is SYDVKM. This CDR3 has 17 residues. Trimming cost V 4 bases and J 0 bases, with 16 bases left between them. CDR3 in amino acids: CASSSQGQLLSGNTIYF. The DNA of the CDR3 is TGTGCCAGCAGTTCCCAGGGGCAATTGCTCTCTGGAAACACCATATATTTT.

This chain joins TRBV6-6 and TRBJ1-1; TRBD1 is a possible D gene (6 bases). Germline CDR1 and CDR2: MNHNY and SVGAGI (reference sequence). V shed 6 bases and J shed 4 bases, with 9 bases lying between them. This CDR3 has 12 residues. CDR3: CASRQGGTEAFF. The CDR3 DNA sequence: TGTGCCAGCAGACAGGGTGGCACTGAAGCTTTCTTT.

This chain connects TRBV29-1 to TRBJ2-5, with 16 bases aligning to TRBD2. Germline loops: CDR1 SQVTM, CDR2 ANQGSEA. With 6 bases clipped from V and 5 bases from J, the junction kept 6 bases outside the gene matches. The CDR3 is made up of 15 amino acids. The CDR3 here is CSVGLAGGPVETQYF. The DNA for the CDR3 is TGCAGCGTGGGACTAGCGGGAGGGCCTGTGGAGACCCAGTACTTC.

This sequence joins TRBV6-1 and TRBJ2-7, with TRBD2 as a possible D gene (6 bases). Trimming stripped 3 bases from V and 3 bases from J, with 15 bases between. The CDR3 is 15 amino acids. Germline values: CDR1 MNHNS, CDR2 SASEGT. CDR3 loop: CASSDRRGPGYEQYF. DNA for the CDR3: TGTGCCAGCAGTGATCGGAGGGGTCCGGGCTACGAGCAGTACTTC.

Comments on this clone: At one end the junction does not follow the germline gene, possibly because of a read error. This chain links TRBV5-1 with TRBJ1-2; 9 bases line up with TRBD1. The CDR3 is 15 amino acids. CDR1 SGHRS and CDR2 YFSETQ come from the germline V gene. CDR3 residues: CANSSTAGQGNGYTF. CDR3 nucleotide sequence: TGCGCCAACAGCTCTACTGCGGGACAGGGTAATGGCTACACCTTC.

This clone has a single count. The chain is built from TRBV27 and TRBJ2-7; 9 nucleotides match TRBD2. CDR1 is MNHEY, CDR2 SMNVEV, per germline (reference sequence). The ends lost 5 bases at V and 3 bases at J; junction bases unmatched: 8. This CDR3 contains 15 residues. Written as DNA, the CDR3 is TGTGCCAGCAGTCTTAGCGGGGGCAGACACTACGAGCAGTACTTC. Translated: CASSLSGGRHYEQYF.

The chain has TRBV20-1 and TRBJ1-1, with TRBD1 as a possible D gene (5 bases). The germline V gene encodes CDR1 DFQATT and CDR2 SNEGSKA (reference sequence). The ends were cut back, 7 bases at V and 6 bases at J, with 12 bases in the middle. CDR3 length: 11 amino acids. The CDR3 DNA follows: TGCAGTGTGGGGGATTTTCCTGAAGCTTTCTTT. Protein product: CSVGDFPEAFF.

This rearrangement joins TRBV5-1 to TRBJ2-5; 8 bases match TRBD2. In germline, CDR1 is SGHRS, CDR2 YFSETQ. Losses at the gene ends were 4 bases for V and 1 base for J; bases not matched to a gene: 9. The CDR3 has 16 residues. In DNA, the CDR3 is TGCGCCAGCAGCGGGGGAGCGGGAGCGGTCCAAGAGACCCAGTACTTC. Its translation is CASSGGAGAVQETQYF. Looking up the rest from reference TRBV5-1 and TRBJ2-5 gives the full variable domain: KAGVTQTPRYLIKTRGQQVTLSCSPISGHRSVSWYQQTPGQGLQFLFEYFSETQRNKGNFPGRFSGRQFSNSRSEMNVSTLELGDSALYLCASSGGAGAVQETQYFGPGTRLLVL.

The gene calls are TRBV12-1 and TRBJ1-5; TRBD1, the table's D call, was not compared with the DNA. TRBV12-1 is a pseudogene locus. This CDR3 has 18 amino acids. In DNA, the CDR3 is TGTGCCAGCAGCTTTATAGGACAGGGGCAAAATAGCAATCAGCCCCAGCATTTT. This sequence encodes CASSFIGQGQNSNQPQHF.

The chain recombines TRBV5-1 with TRBJ2-2; D might be TRBD2 (7 bases). The CDR3 length is 15 residues. The V end was cut by 2 bases, the J end by 6 bases, with 14 bases between. In germline, CDR1 is SGHRS, CDR2 YFSETQ. The chain's CDR3 is CASSLRGASPGELFF. The CDR3, as DNA: TGCGCCAGCAGCTTACGGGGGGCTTCACCCGGGGAGCTGTTTTTT.

The chain is built from TRBV9 and TRBJ2-1, with TRBD2 matching over 8 bases. The CDR3 loop spans 16 amino acids. Germline lookup yields CDR1 SGDLS and CDR2 YYNGEE. V dropped 0 bases and J dropped 1; count of bases not matched to a gene: 3. CDR3 sequence reads: CASSVATGGSYNEQFF. CDR3 DNA: TGTGCCAGCAGCGTAGCTACGGGGGGGTCCTACAATGAGCAGTTCTTC.

V usage is TRBV7-2 and J usage is TRBJ2-2, with D hard to call. V lost 0 bases to trimming and J lost 5 bases, with 7 bases between them. This CDR3 spans 14 amino acids. The germline gives CDR1 SGHTA, CDR2 FQGNSA. This CDR3 reads CASSLAGRTGELFF. CDR3 bases: TGTGCCAGCAGCTTAGCAGGGCGGACCGGGGAGCTGTTTTTT.

CDR3 amino acids: CASSLSTGTVTEAFF. The CDR3 DNA follows: TGTGCCAGCAGCTTAAGTACTGGGACGGTCACTGAAGCTTTCTTT. V and J are TRBV11-2 and TRBJ1-1, with TRBD1 as a possible D gene (5 bases). The germline CDR1 and CDR2 sequences are SGHAT and FQNNGV. V was trimmed by 2 bases and J by 4 bases, leaving 14 bases between them. This CDR3 is built from 15 residues. Full variable domain (rest looked up from reference TRBV11-2 and TRBJ1-1): EAGVAQSPRYKIIEKRQSVAFWCNPISGHATLYWYQQILGQGPKLLIQFQNNGVVDDSQLPKDRFSAERLKGVDSTLKIQPAKLEDSAVYLCASSLSTGTVTEAFFGQGTRLTVV.

The chain employs TRBV28 and TRBJ2-4; no definite D call. Germline V lookup: CDR1 MDHEN, CDR2 SYDVKM. V was cut by 6 bases and J by 2 bases, with 11 bases left in between. The CDR3 totals 14 residues. DNA for the CDR3: TGTGCCAGCAGCCGCAGGCAGTCCAAAAACATTCAGTACTTC. Translation: CASSRRQSKNIQYF.